Sequencing of this T cell receptor (beta chain) was carried out in a study of OX40 agonist ivuxolimab in advanced cancers. About the research overall: Patients' therapy was ivuxolimab, an antibody that acts as an agonist of OX40 (CD134). Every patient in dose escalation had hepatocellular carcinoma, melanoma, renal cell or head and neck cancer. Partial responses were achieved by three patients, one with hepatocellular carcinoma and two with cutaneous melanoma.

From germline, CDR1 is ENHRY and CDR2 SYGVKD. The ends lost 6 bases at V and 3 bases at J; junction bases unmatched: 2. The CDR3 contains 12 residues. Peripheral blood came from all dose cohorts at three timepoints. This clone came up once. The repertoire was sequenced with immunoSEQ multiplex PCR; TCRdb's copy has only in-frame clones and lacks some. This table has around 70,000 clones, around four fifths appearing once. The sequence was collected from an adult with an advanced solid tumor such as melanoma, head and neck, liver or kidney cancer. This material consisted of CD4+ or CD8+ T cells sorted from blood, taken in a trial of the OX40 agonist ivuxolimab. The J gene is TRBJ2-7, the V gene TRBV10-3, with 7 positions matching TRBD1. The CDR3 DNA follows: TGTGCCATCAGCGGGGACAGCTACGAGCAGTACGTC. Amino acid sequence: CAISGDSYEQYV.